A selection of T cell receptor beta chains follows, all from one sample in a study of blood T cell repertoires in COVID-19. The repertoire was sequenced with immunoSEQ multiplex PCR; TCRdb's copy has only in-frame clones and lacks some. This table has about 73,000 clones, roughly nine tenths appearing once. Sequenced input: peripheral blood. These TCRs come from a man older than 75 with acute or convalescent COVID-19. CDR3s include the opening cysteine and the closing phenylalanine or tryptophan. A D gene is named only where the DNA matches it firmly. Size is omitted from some rows. Given values are once, few, many or a class for expanded clones.

abundance,j_gene,v_gene,d_gene,CDR3aa,CDR3nt
few,TRBJ2-1,TRBV9,.,CASSVGQSSYNEQFF,TGTGCCAGCAGCGTAGGGCAATCCTCCTACAATGAGCAGTTCTTC
.,TRBJ2-5,TRBV2,.,CASHSPWGLETQYF,TGTGCCAGCCATTCCCCGTGGGGGCTAGAGACCCAGTACTTC
.,TRBJ1-1,TRBV12-3/TRBV12-4,.,CASNFGDTEAFF,TGTGCCAGCAACTTCGGGGATACTGAAGCTTTCTTT
.,TRBJ1-2,TRBV2,.,CASSPPGRGGSGYTF,TGTGCCAGCAGTCCTCCCGGGCGGGGAGGAAGTGGCTACACCTTC
few,TRBJ1-2,TRBV6-5,.,CASFSGSLYGYTF,TGTGCCAGCTTTTCCGGGAGCCTTTATGGCTACACCTTC
.,TRBJ2-2,TRBV2,.,CASKDNSGIVTGELFF,TGTGCCAGCAAAGACAACTCGGGGATAGTCACCGGGGAGCTGTTTTTT
.,TRBJ2-5,TRBV4-1,.,CASSRQFRETQYF,TGCGCCAGCAGCCGGCAGTTTCGCGAGACCCAGTACTTC
.,TRBJ1-5,TRBV28,.,CASIGTGNQPQHF,TGTGCCAGCATCGGGACTGGCAATCAGCCCCAGCATTTT
.,TRBJ2-3,TRBV29-1,TRBD1,CSFWTGLTDTQYF,TGCAGCTTTTGGACAGGGCTCACAGATACGCAGTATTTT
.,TRBJ2-7,TRBV6-5,.,CASRQGTYEQYF,TGTGCCAGCCGGCAGGGGACCTACGAGCAGTACTTC
.,TRBJ2-1,TRBV7-9,.,CASSLDSVNEQFF,TGTGCCAGCAGCTTAGACTCGGTGAATGAGCAGTTCTTC
.,TRBJ1-2,TRBV5-1,TRBD1,CASSFDRGTNYGYTF,TGCGCCAGCAGCTTTGACAGGGGTACTAACTATGGCTACACCTTC
.,TRBJ2-7,TRBV6-5,TRBD1,CASSIWTGLSYEQYF,TGTGCCAGCAGCATATGGACAGGGTTGTCCTACGAGCAGTACTTC
.,TRBJ1-1,TRBV19,.,CASSTGNTEAFF,TGTGCCAGTAGTACAGGGAACACTGAAGCTTTCTTT
.,TRBJ1-4,TRBV2,.,CASTGEMKKLFF,TGTGCCAGCACAGGCGAAATGAAAAAACTGTTTTTT
.,TRBJ2-2,TRBV7-9,.,CASSLWGGANTGELFF,TGTGCCAGCTCTTTGTGGGGCGGGGCGAACACCGGGGAGCTGTTTTTT
.,TRBJ2-5,TRBV27,.,CASSSGTYKETQYF,TGTGCCAGCAGCTCCGGGACTTATAAGGAGACCCAGTACTTC
.,TRBJ1-4,TRBV5-1,.,CASSHTGNHATNEKLFF,TGCGCCAGCAGCCATACCGGGAACCATGCAACTAATGAAAAACTGTTTTTT
.,TRBJ2-5,TRBV7-3,.,CASSDRGTRGETQYF,TGTGCCAGCAGCGACCGTGGGACAAGAGGAGAGACCCAGTACTTC
.,TRBJ2-5,TRBV5-1,TRBD2,CASSSGRGGETQYF,TGCGCCAGCAGCTCGGGGAGGGGTGGGGAGACCCAGTACTTC
.,TRBJ1-2,TRBV6-6,TRBD1,CASKGRGQGAGYTF,TGTGCCAGCAAGGGGAGGGGACAGGGGGCTGGCTACACCTTC
.,TRBJ2-3,TRBV5-4,.,CASNSGSTDTQYF,TGTGCCAGCAATTCCGGGTCCACAGATACGCAGTATTTT
.,TRBJ1-5,TRBV19,TRBD1,CASNPGQGGYQPQHF,TGTGCCAGTAACCCGGGACAGGGAGGGTACCAGCCCCAGCATTTT
.,TRBJ2-3,TRBV3-1/TRBV3-2,TRBD2,CASSQTSGRPDTQYF,TGTGCCAGCAGCCAAACTAGCGGGAGACCAGATACGCAGTATTTT
.,TRBJ2-5,TRBV5-1,TRBD1,CASSPGQVQETQYF,TGCGCCAGCAGCCCGGGACAGGTTCAAGAGACCCAGTACTTC
few,TRBJ2-1,TRBV7-9,TRBD2,CASSFSGLAGSENEQFF,TGTGCCAGCAGCTTTTCAGGACTAGCGGGAAGCGAGAATGAGCAGTTCTTC
.,TRBJ2-7,TRBV18,.,CASSPPVRGEQYF,TGTGCCAGCTCACCACCGGTCCGGGGCGAGCAGTACTTC
.,TRBJ2-1,TRBV3-1/TRBV3-2,TRBD1,CASSHGQGAYNEQFF,TGTGCCAGCAGCCACGGACAGGGGGCCTACAATGAGCAGTTCTTC
.,TRBJ2-7,TRBV14,.,CASSQVGREFYEQYF,TGTGCCAGCAGCCAAGTTGGAAGGGAGTTCTACGAGCAGTACTTC
few,TRBJ1-2,TRBV9,.,CASSVDPTVTYGYTF,TGTGCCAGCAGCGTAGACCCGACAGTGACCTATGGCTACACCTTC
.,TRBJ2-1,TRBV9,TRBD1,CASSVEGQGINEQFF,TGTGCCAGCAGCGTAGAGGGACAGGGGATAAATGAGCAGTTCTTC
.,TRBJ2-7,TRBV5-1,TRBD2,CASSSREGSEQYF,TGCGCCAGCAGTAGTAGGGAGGGCTCCGAGCAGTACTTC
.,TRBJ1-5,TRBV5-1,.,CASSLGTENQPQHF,TGCGCCAGCAGCTTGGGGACAGAGAATCAGCCCCAGCATTTT
.,TRBJ1-4,TRBV14,.,CASSQTYATNEKLFF,TGTGCCAGCAGCCAGACTTATGCAACTAATGAAAAACTGTTTTTT
.,TRBJ2-2,TRBV5-1,.,CASSAPQGYDTGELFF,TGCGCCAGCAGCGCACCCCAGGGGTACGACACCGGGGAGCTGTTTTTT
.,TRBJ1-5,TRBV7-8,.,CASSEQGGSNQPQHF,TGTGCCAGCAGCGAACAGGGTGGGAGCAATCAGCCCCAGCATTTT
.,TRBJ1-2,TRBV12-3/TRBV12-4,TRBD1,CASSATGGYGYTF,TGTGCCAGCAGTGCGACAGGGGGGTATGGCTACACCTTC
.,TRBJ1-3,TRBV9,.,CASSWSSGNTIYF,TGTGCCAGCAGCTGGAGCTCTGGAAACACCATATATTTT
.,TRBJ2-5,TRBV19,TRBD1,CASSMGQGVGETQYF,TGTGCCAGTAGTATGGGACAGGGTGTTGGGGAGACCCAGTACTTC
.,TRBJ1-5,TRBV5-1,TRBD1,CASSLDTGGGQPQHF,TGCGCCAGCAGCTTGGATACAGGGGGCGGTCAGCCCCAGCATTTT
.,TRBJ1-1,TRBV18,TRBD1,CASSPLGQGDTEAFF,TGTGCCAGCTCACCGCTGGGACAGGGAGACACTGAAGCTTTCTTT
.,TRBJ2-1,TRBV15,TRBD1,CATSNKGQGSYNEQFF,TGTGCCACCAGCAACAAGGGACAGGGGTCCTACAATGAGCAGTTCTTC
once,TRBJ1-2,TRBV6-5,.,CASSYSGVGGYGYTF,TGTGCCAGCAGTTACTCAGGGGTAGGGGGCTATGGCTACACCTTC
.,TRBJ1-2,TRBV24-1,TRBD1,CATSDPDRDQYGYTF,TGTGCCACCAGTGACCCCGACAGGGACCAGTATGGCTACACCTTC
once,TRBJ2-3,TRBV15,TRBD2,CATSREGREVDTQYF,TGTGCCACCAGCAGAGAAGGGCGGGAGGTGGATACGCAGTATTTT
.,TRBJ1-5,TRBV27,TRBD1,CASSTGGSSNQPQHF,TGTGCCAGCAGTACAGGGGGCTCTAGCAATCAGCCCCAGCATTTT
.,TRBJ2-5,TRBV11-2,TRBD2,CASSSGLAGGQETQYF,TGTGCCAGCAGCTCCGGACTAGCGGGGGGGCAAGAGACCCAGTACTTC
.,TRBJ1-1,TRBV5-4,.,CASSLVGDSGTEAFF,TGTGCCAGCAGCTTGGTAGGGGATTCGGGCACTGAAGCTTTCTTT
.,TRBJ2-1,TRBV14,TRBD2,CASSQGYEGGPNNEQFF,TGTGCCAGCAGCCAAGGGTATGAGGGAGGGCCGAACAATGAGCAGTTCTTC
.,TRBJ1-2,TRBV11-2,.,CASSVGQGYGYTF,TGTGCCAGCAGCGTCGGCCAGGGCTATGGCTACACCTTC
.,TRBJ1-2,TRBV9,TRBD1,CASSVGTGLLMRGYTF,TGTGCCAGCAGCGTTGGGACAGGGCTCCTTATGAGAGGCTACACCTTC
few,TRBJ1-5,TRBV19,.,CASSPSPSGYSNQPQHF,TGTGCCAGTAGTCCAAGCCCGTCAGGGTATAGCAATCAGCCCCAGCATTTT
.,TRBJ2-7,TRBV5-4,.,CASSLDLQGYEQYF,TGTGCCAGCAGCTTGGATCTGCAGGGCTACGAGCAGTACTTC
.,TRBJ2-1,TRBV7-3,.,CASSLTGKNEQFF,TGTGCCAGCAGCTTGACGGGGAAGAATGAGCAGTTCTTC